Below are 8 T cell receptor beta chains sequenced from a single sample in a study of cytomegalovirus exposure and HLA in healthy donors. Some clones are missing from TCRdb's copy, which holds only in-frame ones; the method was immunoSEQ multiplex PCR. In the table there are 120,000 to 150,000 clones, roughly 90% of which are singletons. The sample comprised PBMCs. These receptor sequences come from a man between 18 and 35 years old in good health and CMV-seronegative.

The chain has TRBV5-1 and TRBJ1-1; D not resolved. Looked up from germline, CDR1 is SGHRS and CDR2 is YFSETQ. The V and J ends lost 4 bases and 0 bases respectively, with 10 bases between them. This CDR3 comprises 14 residues. CDR3 DNA sequence: TGCGCCAGCAGCAAAAGCGGTATGAACACTGAAGCTTTCTTT. It codes for CASSKSGMNTEAFF.

This chain connects TRBV6-5 to TRBJ1-1; D is ambiguous. CDR1 MNHEY and CDR2 SVGAGI come from the germline V gene. V was pared by 3 bases and J by 4 bases, with 12 bases between. CDR3 length: 14 residues. The CDR3: CASSYLVEATEAFF. For the CDR3, the DNA is TGTGCCAGCAGTTATCTGGTGGAGGCCACTGAAGCTTTCTTT.

The J gene is TRBJ1-6, the V gene TRBV19; TRBD1 is a possible D gene (6 bases). The V gene's germline CDR1 is LNHDA and CDR2 SQIVND (reference sequence). The CDR3 loop spans 15 amino acids. Trimming took 9 bases from V and 3 from J, leaving 15 bases between them. DNA of the CDR3: TGTGCCAGCTGTGCCGGACAGCACTATAATTCACCCCTCCACTTT. This sequence encodes CASCAGQHYNSPLHF.

V and J are TRBV11-3 and TRBJ2-1, with 13 bases matching TRBD2. J lost 0 bases, V lost 4 bases, and 12 bases had no gene match. The CDR3 is 20 amino acids. Germline values: CDR1 SGHNT, CDR2 YENEEA. This chain's CDR3 is CASSSGGTSGRELSYNEQFF. In DNA, the CDR3 is TGTGCCAGCAGCTCCGGAGGCACTAGCGGGAGGGAACTCTCCTACAATGAGCAGTTCTTC.

V gene TRBV6-6 combines with J gene TRBJ1-2; D is undetermined. Germline V gives CDR1 MNHNY, CDR2 SVGAGI (reference sequence). The CDR3 totals 14 residues. Trimming shortened V by 0 bases and J by 4 bases, and 9 bases separated the two germline ends. CDR3 DNA: TGTGCCAGCAGTTACTCTCGGGAATCCTATGGCTACACCTTC. It yields the protein CASSYSRESYGYTF.

The rearrangement links TRBV6-1 to TRBJ2-3, with 8 bases aligning to TRBD2. V dropped 7 bases and J dropped 8; count of bases not matched to a gene: 5. Germline V gene data show CDR1 as MNHNS and CDR2 as SASEGT. This CDR3 comprises 12 residues. CDR3 in amino acids: CASKSTSGTQYF. The CDR3, as DNA: TGTGCCAGCAAAAGCACTAGCGGTACGCAGTATTTT.

The rearrangement uses TRBV5-1 and TRBJ1-1; perhaps TRBD1 as D (6 bases). The CDR3 loop spans 13 amino acids. The V end was cut by 3 bases, the J end by 4 bases, with 10 bases between. CDR1 is SGHRS and CDR2 is YFSETQ in the germline V gene. This CDR3 reads CASSSGVGTEAFF. In nucleotides, the CDR3 is TGCGCCAGCAGCTCAGGGGTGGGCACTGAAGCTTTCTTT.

This chain links TRBV27 with TRBJ1-1; D possibly corresponds to TRBD1 (6 bases). Trimming removed 5 bases from V and 8 bases from J, with 18 bases in between. Germline CDR1 MNHEY, CDR2 SMNVEV (reference sequence). The CDR3 sequence is 14 residues long. This CDR3 is CASSPQSDQGEAFF. CDR3 bases: TGTGCCAGCAGTCCACAATCGGACCAGGGGGAAGCTTTCTTT.